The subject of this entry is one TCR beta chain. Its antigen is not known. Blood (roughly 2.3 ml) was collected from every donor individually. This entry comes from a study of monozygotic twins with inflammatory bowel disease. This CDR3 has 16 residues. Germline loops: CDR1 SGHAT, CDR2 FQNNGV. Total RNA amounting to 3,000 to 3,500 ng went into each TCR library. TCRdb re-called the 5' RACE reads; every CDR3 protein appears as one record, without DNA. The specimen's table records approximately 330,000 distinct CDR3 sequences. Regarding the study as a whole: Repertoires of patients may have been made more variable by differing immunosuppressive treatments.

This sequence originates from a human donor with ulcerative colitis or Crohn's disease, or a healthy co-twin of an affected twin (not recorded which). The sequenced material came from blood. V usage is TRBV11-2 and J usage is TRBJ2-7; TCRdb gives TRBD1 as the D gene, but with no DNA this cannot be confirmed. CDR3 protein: CASSSLQTPLIRKQYF.